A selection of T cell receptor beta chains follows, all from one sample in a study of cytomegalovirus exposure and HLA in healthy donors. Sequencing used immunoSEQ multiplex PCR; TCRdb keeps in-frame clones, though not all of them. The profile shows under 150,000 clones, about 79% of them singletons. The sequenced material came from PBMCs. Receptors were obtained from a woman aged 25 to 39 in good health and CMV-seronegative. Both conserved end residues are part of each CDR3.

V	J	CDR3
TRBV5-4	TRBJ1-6	CASSVEGQYNSPLHF
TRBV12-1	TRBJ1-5	CASSLGRGLSDSNQPQHF
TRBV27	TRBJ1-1	CASSFAGWNTEAFF
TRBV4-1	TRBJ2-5	CASSQRDREEETQYF
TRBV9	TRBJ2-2	CASSVAGGVMTGELFF
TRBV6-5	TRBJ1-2	CASSYSGTGQRGYTF
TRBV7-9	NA	CASSPRTGGNSYEQYF
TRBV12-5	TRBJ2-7	CASGDDRSYEQYF
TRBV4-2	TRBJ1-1	CASSQVGTEEAFF
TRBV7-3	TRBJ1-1	CASSIGRNTEAFF
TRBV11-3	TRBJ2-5	CASSSGWGETQYF